The source of this TCR beta chain is a study of T cells in Graves' hyperthyroidism and ophthalmopathy. Turning to this clonotype: Its antigen is not identified.

Overall study findings and caveats: Separating ophthalmopathy from stable hyperthyroidism was achieved by a 13 V-J model. Within blood appeared most thyroid clonotypes that had expanded above 0.001.

The CDR3 runs 15 residues. V lost 2 bases to trimming and J lost 0 bases, with 9 bases between them. CDR1 SGHNT and CDR2 YYREEE come from the germline V gene (reference sequence). Patients were excluded because of uncontrolled infection, other autoimmune disease, pregnancy or lactation. Amplified TCR beta CDR3 regions derived from RNA transcripts. The HTBI set primed first-round TCR CDR3 RT-PCR. TCRdb processed the multiplex PCR reads anew with MiXCR; each CDR3 protein has one entry. The table has about 200,000 distinct CDR3 sequences, less than 20% seen once; the top ten hold roughly 55%. The receptor was derived from a woman between 50 and 59 years old with Graves' hyperthyroidism. Sample: blood. The rearrangement uses TRBV5-4 and TRBJ1-3; D is undetermined. The CDR3 DNA sequence: TGTGCCAGCAGCTTACCGGGAGTCTCTGGAAACACCATATATTTT. This codes for CASSLPGVSGNTIYF. The full variable domain, with the rest looked up from reference TRBV5-4 and TRBJ1-3, is ETGVTQSPTHLIKTRGQQVTLRCSSQSGHNTVSWYQQALGQGPQFIFQYYREEENGRGNFPPRFSGLQFPNYSSELNVNALELDDSALYLCASSLPGVSGNTIYFGEGSWLTVV.